Listed here are 29 T cell receptor beta chains from one sample, sequenced in a study of T cell changes during pregnancy in multiple sclerosis. Measured with immunoSEQ multiplex PCR; TCRdb has only the in-frame clones, and not every one. The sample yields approximately 35,000 clones, about 91% seen once. This specimen consisted of CD4+ T cells from peripheral blood mononuclear cells, obtained in the third trimester of pregnancy. All receptors derive from a female donor in good health, enrolled as a control in a pregnancy study.

The CDR3 is CASSDPGTLTDTQYF. CDR3 coding DNA: TGTGCCAGTAGTGACCCCGGGACTCTCACAGATACGCAGTATTTT. This chain links TRBV19 with TRBJ2-3; perhaps TRBD2 as D (6 bases). Germline lookup yields CDR1 LNHDA and CDR2 SQIVND (reference sequence). V lost 5 bases, J lost 2 bases, and 14 bases lay in between. CDR3 size: 15 residues.

The chain carries TRBV4-1 and TRBJ2-1, with 10 bases matching TRBD1. The CDR3 covers 17 residues. J gave up 7 bases and V 2 bases, and 11 bases lay outside the gene matches. Per germline, CDR1 MGHRA and CDR2 YSYEKL. The CDR3 coding sequence is TGCGCCAGCAGCCAAACCGGTCCCGGGACAGGGGTAAATGAGCAGTTCTTC. Amino acids: CASSQTGPGTGVNEQFF.

This chain links TRBV2 with TRBJ1-6, with TRBD1 as a possible D gene (6 bases). V lost 3 bases, J lost 12 bases, and 6 bases lay in between. The germline CDR1 and CDR2 sequences are SNHLY and FYNNEI. This CDR3 is 11 amino acids long. The CDR3 is CASSETGPLHF. The CDR3 region has the DNA TGTGCCAGCAGTGAGACAGGACCCCTCCACTTT.

This sequence joins TRBV7-7 and TRBJ2-3, with D unclear. V was cut by 0 bases and J by 5 bases, with 12 bases left in between. Germline loops: CDR1 SSHAT, CDR2 FNYEAQ (reference sequence). CDR3 size: 15 residues. CDR3 in DNA: TGTGCCAGCAGCTTAGCTGGCGGCGAAGTAGATACGCAGTATTTT. Its protein product is CASSLAGGEVDTQYF.

This chain connects TRBV28 to TRBJ2-7; 7 positions match TRBD1. J was trimmed by 2 bases and V by 3 bases; bases with no gene match: 10. The CDR3 extends over 16 amino acids. Germline V lookup: CDR1 MDHEN, CDR2 SYDVKM. CDR3 region: CASSLDSGQRAYEQYF. CDR3 in DNA: TGTGCCAGCAGTTTGGACTCGGGACAGCGAGCCTACGAGCAGTACTTC.

J is TRBJ2-5 and V is TRBV5-6; 7 bases are a match to TRBD1. CDR1 is SGHDT and CDR2 is YYEEEE in the germline V gene. This CDR3 contains 14 residues. V shed 4 bases and J 3 bases; nucleotides not matched to a gene: 6. CDR3 amino acids: CASSVGTVEETQYF. CDR3 sequence (DNA): TGTGCCAGCAGCGTCGGGACAGTGGAAGAGACCCAGTACTTC.

The gene calls are TRBV14 and TRBJ1-4; TRBD1 aligns across 8 bases. V was pared by 3 bases and J by 2 bases, with 2 bases of the junction left unmatched. This CDR3 contains 15 residues. Germline CDR1 and CDR2: SGHDN and FVKESK. The DNA of the CDR3 is TGTGCCAGCAGCCAGGACAGGGCTACTAATGAAAAACTGTTTTTT. Translating gives CASSQDRATNEKLFF.

V and J are TRBV9 and TRBJ2-1; 7 nucleotides align to TRBD2. This CDR3 spans 14 amino acids. Trimming cost V 1 base and J 8 bases; bases outside gene matches: 6. Per the germline V gene, CDR1 is SGDLS and CDR2 is YYNGEE. As DNA, the CDR3 is TGTGCCAGCAGCGTAAGGGCAGGGAGGGATGAGCAGTTCTTC. This codes for CASSVRAGRDEQFF. Variable domain in full (rest from reference TRBV9 and TRBJ2-1): DSGVTQTPKHLITATGQRVTLRCSPRSGDLSVYWYQQSLDQGLQFLIQYYNGEERAKGNILERFSAQQFPDLHSELNLSSLELGDSALYFCASSVRAGRDEQFFGPGTRLTVL.

This clone was detected only once. The chain recombines TRBV7-9 with TRBJ1-5; 7 nucleotides align to TRBD1. Germline CDR1 and CDR2: SEHNR and FQNEAQ (reference sequence). With 3 bases clipped from V and 8 bases from J, the junction kept 4 bases outside the gene matches. The CDR3 extends over 13 amino acids. CDR3 region: CASSLAGGKPQHF. The DNA of the CDR3 is TGTGCCAGCAGCTTGGCAGGGGGAAAGCCCCAGCATTTT.

The chain uses TRBV11-2 and TRBJ1-3, with D perhaps TRBD1 (5 bases). The CDR3 is 15 amino acids. V was clipped by 2 bases and J by 3 bases, with 11 bases between them. Per the germline V gene, CDR1 is SGHAT and CDR2 is FQNNGV. This CDR3 is CASSLRRGGGNTIYF. The CDR3 DNA reads TGTGCCAGCAGCTTAAGGAGGGGAGGTGGAAACACCATATATTTT.

The chain is built from TRBV7-6 and TRBJ2-7; 8 bases map to TRBD2. This CDR3 is built from 16 residues. Germline values: CDR1 SGHVS, CDR2 FNYEAQ. The junction had 12 bases not matched to a gene; V was cut back by 5 bases and J by 3 bases. CDR3 sequence (DNA): TGTGCCAGCAGCCCCCCCCGCGGGGCGGGAGGCTACGAGCAGTACTTC. Its protein is CASSPPRGAGGYEQYF.

This sequence joins TRBV6-5 and TRBJ1-5; 8 bases line up with TRBD1. V shed 7 bases, J shed 1 base, and the junction held 3 bases outside the gene matches. CDR3 length: 14 residues. Germline CDR1 MNHEY, CDR2 SVGAGI. For the CDR3, the DNA is TGTGCCAGCAATGACAGGGGCAGCAATCAGCCCCAGCATTTT. Its translation: CASNDRGSNQPQHF.

The chain couples TRBV9 to TRBJ1-2; possibly TRBD1 for D (6 bases). Germline V gene sequence: CDR1 SGDLS, CDR2 YYNGEE. Trimming removed 3 bases at V and 5 bases at J, with 11 bases between. This CDR3 has 13 amino acids. The CDR3 DNA sequence: TGTGCCAGCAGCGCCGGACAGACATATGGCTACACCTTC. It translates to CASSAGQTYGYTF.

The rearrangement links TRBV7-2 to TRBJ1-5; no firm D call. This CDR3 has 16 amino acids. V lost 5 bases and J lost 1, with 15 bases in between. Per germline, CDR1 SGHTA and CDR2 FQGNSA. CDR3 region: CASSRTPYGSNQPQHF. The CDR3 nucleotides read TGTGCCAGCAGCCGTACGCCTTACGGGAGCAATCAGCCCCAGCATTTT. The complete variable domain, with remaining parts taken from reference TRBV7-2 and TRBJ1-5, reads GAGVSQSPSNKVTEKGKDVELRCDPISGHTALYWYRQSLGQGLEFLIYFQGNSAPDKSGLPSDRFSAERTGGSVSTLTIQRTQQEDSAVYLCASSRTPYGSNQPQHFGDGTRLSIL.

This chain connects TRBV11-2 to TRBJ2-7; 10 bases line up with TRBD2. This CDR3 has 15 residues. Germline values: CDR1 SGHAT, CDR2 FQNNGV. V lost 5 bases, J lost 0 bases, and 4 bases stayed unmatched. DNA for the CDR3: TGTGCCAGCAGCCCTCTAGCGGGGGCCTCCTACGAGCAGTACTTC. Translation gives CASSPLAGASYEQYF.

As DNA, the CDR3 is TGTGCCAGCAGTTTATCCCTGGCTTATGGCTACACCTTC. This sequence encodes CASSLSLAYGYTF. The rearrangement uses TRBV28 and TRBJ1-2, with no clear D. The V gene's germline CDR1 is MDHEN and CDR2 SYDVKM. The V end was cut by 1 base, the J end by 5 bases, with 8 bases between. This CDR3 region has 13 residues.

This clone appeared once. V and J are TRBV28 and TRBJ2-3; 11 nucleotides line up with TRBD2. The CDR3 consists of 16 residues. CDR1 and CDR2 (germline): MDHEN, SYDVKM. Trimming removed 3 bases from V and 6 bases from J; junction bases left unmatched: 8. Here the CDR3 DNA reads TGTGCCAGCAGTTTCATAGCGGGGGGGCCGTCGGATACGCAGTATTTT. The encoded protein is CASSFIAGGPSDTQYF.

The chain employs TRBV28 and TRBJ2-3, with D perhaps matching TRBD1 (6 bases). V gave up 10 bases and J gave up 0 bases, with 17 bases separating them. This CDR3 is built from 15 residues. The germline CDR1 and CDR2 sequences are MDHEN and SYDVKM. As DNA, the CDR3 is TGTGCCACCCCCGAACAGGGATCTAGCACAGATACGCAGTATTTT. It yields the protein CATPEQGSSTDTQYF.

The chain is built from TRBV13 and TRBJ2-5; 11 bases align to TRBD2. Germline V lookup: CDR1 PRHDT, CDR2 FYEKMQ (reference sequence). V shed 0 bases, J shed 2 bases, and the junction held 14 bases outside the gene matches. The CDR3 runs to 20 residues. CDR3 sequence (DNA): TGTGCCAGCAGCTTAGGCCCCTATGCCCTATCTAGCGGGGGGCAAGAGACCCAGTACTTC. Translating it yields CASSLGPYALSSGGQETQYF.

Comments on this clone: The same CDR3 arises from other DNA sequences in this sample as well. The V and J genes are TRBV5-1 and TRBJ1-2; 7 bases are shared with TRBD1. Germline loops: CDR1 SGHRS, CDR2 YFSETQ. With V trimmed by 0 bases and J by 4 bases, 3 bases remained unmatched. This CDR3 has 14 amino acids. Here the CDR3 reads CASSLEAGGYGYTF. CDR3 in DNA: TGCGCCAGCAGCTTGGAGGCAGGGGGCTATGGCTACACCTTC. Drawing the rest from reference TRBV5-1 and TRBJ1-2, the complete variable domain is KAGVTQTPRYLIKTRGQQVTLSCSPISGHRSVSWYQQTPGQGLQFLFEYFSETQRNKGNFPGRFSGRQFSNSRSEMNVSTLELGDSALYLCASSLEAGGYGYTFGSGTRLTVV.

The rearrangement uses TRBV6-5 and TRBJ1-1; D gene uncertain. V was clipped by 7 bases and J by 7 bases, with 16 bases between them. CDR1 and CDR2 from the germline V gene are MNHEY and SVGAGI. This CDR3 spans 13 amino acids. The CDR3 nucleotides are TGTGCCAGCACAGAATTGGACGGGAGTGAAGCTTTCTTT. This sequence encodes CASTELDGSEAFF.

This sequence joins TRBV19 and TRBJ2-3; 7 bases fit TRBD2. The CDR3 runs to 15 residues. With V trimmed by 4 bases and J by 0 bases, 4 bases remained unmatched. Germline V gene data show CDR1 as LNHDA and CDR2 as SQIVND (reference sequence). CDR3 bases: TGTGCCAGTAGTACGGTTAGCGGGAGCACAGATACGCAGTATTTT. This codes for CASSTVSGSTDTQYF. Using reference TRBV19 and TRBJ2-3 for the parts outside the CDR3, the full variable domain is DGGITQSPKYLFRKEGQNVTLSCEQNLNHDAMYWYRQDPGQGLRLIYYSQIVNDFQKGDIAEGYSVSREKKESFPLTVTSAQKNPTAFYLCASSTVSGSTDTQYFGPGTRLTVL.

This clone was counted a single time. CDR3 nucleotide sequence: TGTGCCAGTAGCGCGGGGCGGTCCTACGAGCAGTACTTC. It encodes CASSAGRSYEQYF. J is TRBJ2-7 and V is TRBV19; perhaps TRBD2 as D (6 bases). The CDR3 loop spans 13 amino acids. Deletions cut 6 bases from V and 1 base from J, with 10 bases between. Germline CDR1 is LNHDA and CDR2 is SQIVND (reference sequence).

This clone is a singleton in its sample. This sequence joins TRBV28 and TRBJ2-7, with 11 bases identical to TRBD2. The V segment lost 7 bases and the J segment 4 bases; nucleotides outside the gene matches: 6. Germline CDR1 is MDHEN and CDR2 is SYDVKM. CDR3 length: 14 amino acids. CDR3 in amino acids: CASIDTSGSYEQYF. Here the CDR3 DNA reads TGTGCCAGCATCGACACTAGCGGGAGTTACGAGCAGTACTTC.

The chain has TRBV19 and TRBJ1-4; 7 bases are shared with TRBD1. The CDR3 loop spans 16 amino acids. CDR1 LNHDA and CDR2 SQIVND come from the germline V gene (reference sequence). The V and J ends lost 4 bases and 0 bases, in that order; junction bases with no gene match: 5. This chain's CDR3 is CASSTFGQATNEKLFF. The CDR3 DNA sequence: TGTGCCAGTAGTACCTTCGGACAGGCAACTAATGAAAAACTGTTTTTT.

CDR3 protein: CASAPAPRTDTQYF. CDR3 in DNA: TGTGCCAGCGCGCCTGCCCCCCGGACAGATACGCAGTATTTT. This sequence joins TRBV27 and TRBJ2-3; D ambiguous. In germline, CDR1 is MNHEY, CDR2 SMNVEV (reference sequence). The CDR3 spans 14 residues. The V and J ends lost 8 bases and 3 bases respectively, with 15 bases between them.

This rearrangement joins TRBV28 to TRBJ1-6, with 7 nucleotides matching TRBD1. V shed 6 bases and J 8 bases; nucleotides not matched to a gene: 10. Germline V gene data show CDR1 as MDHEN and CDR2 as SYDVKM. This CDR3 has 15 residues. The CDR3 here is CASRPPDREYSPLHF. In DNA, the CDR3 is TGTGCCAGCAGACCCCCCGACAGGGAGTATTCACCCCTCCACTTT.

V and J are TRBV2 and TRBJ2-3; 10 positions match TRBD1. In germline, CDR1 is SNHLY, CDR2 FYNNEI. CDR3 length equals 16 residues. Trimming took 6 bases from V and 1 from J; bases not matched to a gene: 7. The CDR3 loop is CASRSVGQGGTDTQYF. In nucleotides, the CDR3 is TGTGCCAGCAGATCCGTTGGACAGGGGGGCACAGATACGCAGTATTTT.

This rearrangement joins TRBV9 to TRBJ2-4, with D maybe TRBD2 (6 bases). V was pared by 0 bases and J by 0 bases, with 7 bases between. This CDR3 has 15 residues. CDR1 is SGDLS and CDR2 is YYNGEE in the germline V gene. In DNA form, the CDR3 reads TGTGCCAGCAGCGTAGCGGGGGTAGCCAAAAACATTCAGTACTTC. It translates to CASSVAGVAKNIQYF.